This T cell receptor (beta chain) comes out of a study of CD8 T cells in ankylosing spondylitis. V was cut by 5 bases and J by 7 bases, with 12 bases left in between. The germline gives CDR1 DFQATT, CDR2 SNEGSKA (reference sequence). CDR3 length: 13 amino acids. Using quantitative 5'-RACE with molecular barcodes, the authors made TCR beta libraries. Each CDR3 protein gets one entry after TCRdb re-called the 5' RACE reads with MiXCR. Of some 240,000 distinct CDR3 sequences in the sample, about 6.7% were seen once. This clonotype was seen many times. Its antigen is not known. Study-level points and caveats: A motif of eight highly homologous TCR beta variants was seen as apparently characteristic of ankylosing spondylitis blood. Peripheral blood held disease-linked clones only at relatively low frequency, and these were CD8+.

The genes are TRBV20-1 and TRBJ1-6, with D possibly TRBD1 on 6 matching bases. This sequence originates from a male donor with ankylosing spondylitis. Input material: blood, either unsorted or a sorted T cell fraction (not recorded which). CDR3 nucleotides: TGCAGTGCTGTACAGGGAGGGAATTCACCCCTCCACTTT. Translating gives CSAVQGGNSPLHF.